These T cell receptor beta chains were read from a single sample in a study of CD8+CD57+ T cells in acquired aplastic anemia. MiXCR, run by TCRdb on the reads, gives a single entry per CDR3 protein. The sample records 450,000 to 550,000 distinct CDR3 sequences, around 32% being singletons. Sequencing was carried out using sorted CD4+, CD8+, or CD8+CD57+ T cells (not recorded which) from PBMCs. The receptors were sampled from a human donor with aplastic anemia. CDR3s include the opening cysteine and the closing phenylalanine or tryptophan. The order of the fields is CDR3 protein, CDR3 DNA, D gene, J gene, clone size, V gene. A D gene is named only where the DNA matches it firmly. Not every row has a clone size; where given, it reads once, few, many or a size class.

CASRRRSSGNTIYF	TGTGCCAGCAGGCGACGGTCCTCTGGAAACACCATATATTTT	-	TRBJ1-3	-	TRBV6-2/TRBV6-3
CASSHPGLAGGGNEQFF	TGCGCCAGCAGCCACCCCGGACTAGCGGGAGGGGGGAATGAGCAGTTCTTC	TRBD2	TRBJ2-1	-	TRBV4-1
CASSSPGDRSGYTF	TGTGCCAGCAGTTCCCCGGGCGACAGAAGTGGCTACACCTTC	-	TRBJ1-2	many	TRBV10-3
CSTSQRVPDTQYF	TGCAGTACTAGTCAGAGGGTCCCAGATACGCAGTATTTT	-	TRBJ2-3	-	TRBV20-1
CASSRGQGGYGYTF	TGTGCCAGCAGCCGAGGACAGGGTGGCTATGGCTACACCTTC	TRBD1	TRBJ1-2	many	TRBV19
CASSPTGAAYEQYF	TGTGCCAGCAGCCCGACAGGGGCGGCCTACGAGCAGTACTTC	TRBD1	TRBJ2-7	many	TRBV7-3
CASSGVLNEKLFF	TGTGCCAGCAGCGGGGTTTTAAATGAAAAACTGTTTTTT	-	TRBJ1-4	once	TRBV7-9
CATSGGLKGANYGYTF	TGTGCCACCAGTGGCGGATTGAAGGGAGCTAACTATGGCTACACCTTC	-	TRBJ1-2	many	TRBV24-1
CASSTFLGTASTDTQYF	TGTGCCAGCAGCACCTTTCTCGGGACGGCTAGCACAGATACGCAGTATTTT	-	TRBJ2-3	-	TRBV11-2
CSARDSDGQGAQYF	TGCAGTGCTAGAGATTCTGATGGACAGGGGGCACAGTACTTC	TRBD1	TRBJ2-7	many	TRBV20-1
CSAHGPDQFDEKLFF	TGCAGTGCCCATGGGCCGGATCAATTCGATGAAAAACTGTTTTTT	-	TRBJ1-4	few	TRBV20-1
CASSLLAGLAAGSGANVLTF	TGTGCCAGCAGCTTATTGGCGGGACTAGCGGCCGGCTCTGGGGCCAACGTCCTGACTTTC	TRBD2	TRBJ2-6	few	TRBV11-1
CSVESVGTEAFF	TGCAGCGTTGAAAGTGTGGGCACTGAAGCTTTCTTT	-	TRBJ1-1	many	TRBV29-1
CAISGQGGNGYTF	TGTGCCATCAGTGGGCAAGGGGGCAATGGCTACACCTTC	TRBD1	TRBJ1-2	-	TRBV10-3
CASSLRQGNEQFF	TGTGCTAGCAGCCTCCGACAGGGAAATGAGCAGTTCTTC	TRBD1	TRBJ2-1	many	TRBV7-7
CSASSPGRAEETQYF	TGCAGTGCTAGCTCCCCCGGGAGGGCCGAAGAGACCCAGTACTTC	TRBD2	TRBJ2-5	-	TRBV20-1
CASSSITGIGTEAFF	TGTGCCAGCAGTTCAATTACAGGGATTGGCACTGAAGCTTTCTTT	-	TRBJ1-1	few	TRBV7-9
CASSASPVPEAFF	TGTGCCAGCAGCGCTTCGCCGGTGCCTGAAGCTTTCTTT	-	TRBJ1-1	many	TRBV7-2
CASSEASSYEQYF	TGTGCCAGCAGTGAGGCCAGTTCCTACGAGCAGTACTTC	-	TRBJ2-7	few	TRBV10-3